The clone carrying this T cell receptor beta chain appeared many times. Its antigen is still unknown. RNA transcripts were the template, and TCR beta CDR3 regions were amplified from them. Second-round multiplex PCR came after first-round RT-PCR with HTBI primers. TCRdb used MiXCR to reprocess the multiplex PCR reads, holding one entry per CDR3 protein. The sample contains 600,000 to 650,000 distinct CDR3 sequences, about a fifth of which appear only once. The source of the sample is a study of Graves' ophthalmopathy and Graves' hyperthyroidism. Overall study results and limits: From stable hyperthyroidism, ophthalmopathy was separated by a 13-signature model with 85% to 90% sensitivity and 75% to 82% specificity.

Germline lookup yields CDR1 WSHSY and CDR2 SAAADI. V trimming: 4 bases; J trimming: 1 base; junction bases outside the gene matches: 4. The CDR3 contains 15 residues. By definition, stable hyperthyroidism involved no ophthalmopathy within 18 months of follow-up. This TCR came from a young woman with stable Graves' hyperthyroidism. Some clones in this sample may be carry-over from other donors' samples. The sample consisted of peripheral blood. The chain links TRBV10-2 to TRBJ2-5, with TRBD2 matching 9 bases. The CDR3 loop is CASSVSGGTQETQYF. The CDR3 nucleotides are TGCGCCAGCAGTGTTAGCGGGGGCACCCAAGAGACCCAGTACTTC.